The 15 T cell receptor beta chains given below trace back to one sample, sequenced in a study of graft-versus-host responses after intestinal transplantation (dated by TCRdb to the early 2020s). The library was built by means of the immunoSEQ multiplex PCR assay. Here the immuneACCESS table is served through TCRdb, limited to in-frame sequences with V and J called. Missing clones are a known gap in these copies; in checked studies unresolved V genes cover under half, and the rest lacks a known reason. The sample table lists more than 100,000 clones, about 95% of them with a count of one. The biggest ten clones account for more than 3% of the sample. Their target antigens are unknown. The time point tag for this specimen amounts to: cells obtained before transplantation from donor or recipient. The specimen was unstimulated CD8+ T cells sorted from spleen or lymph node cells, collected before intestinal transplant. Receptors originate from a human donor who received an intestinal transplant.

The V and J genes are TRBV4-1 and TRBJ1-1; maybe TRBD1 (5 bases). The CDR3 has 12 amino acids. From germline, CDR1 is MGHRA and CDR2 YSYEKL. V was clipped by 4 bases and J by 11 bases, with 14 bases between them. CDR3 DNA sequence: TGCGCCAGCAGCCTCCTCCGGGGACGGGCTTTCTTT. This encodes CASSLLRGRAFF.

The chain links TRBV7-6 to TRBJ2-1; 8 bases map to TRBD2. This CDR3 region has 16 residues. Germline V gives CDR1 SGHVS, CDR2 FNYEAQ. The J segment lost 7 bases and the V segment lost 1 base, leaving 9 bases of the junction unmatched. This CDR3 reads CASSLDAGGLGNEQFF. The CDR3, as DNA: TGTGCCAGCAGCTTAGACGCGGGGGGCCTCGGTAATGAGCAGTTCTTC. Together with reference TRBV7-6 and TRBJ2-1, the CDR3 gives the full variable domain: GAGVSQSPRYKVTKRGQDVALRCDPISGHVSLYWYRQALGQGPEFLTYFNYEAQQDKSGLPNDRFSAERPEGSISTLTIQRTEQRDSAMYRCASSLDAGGLGNEQFFGPGTRLTVL.

This clone was detected a few times. This sequence joins TRBV4-3 and TRBJ2-7, with a possible D match to TRBD2 (5 bases). Germline V gene data show CDR1 as LGHNA and CDR2 as YSLEER. V lost 0 bases and J lost 4, with 10 bases in between. CDR3 length: 14 amino acids. The CDR3 DNA reads as TGCGCCAGCAGCCAAGATAAGACGGGGTACGAGCAGTACTTC. This codes for CASSQDKTGYEQYF.

V is TRBV5-4 and J is TRBJ2-1, with D possibly being TRBD1 (7 bases). Trimming pared 7 bases from V and 4 bases from J, leaving 15 bases between. CDR3 length: 14 residues. CDR1 and CDR2 (germline): SGHNT, YYREEE (reference sequence). CDR3 sequence reads: CASSWRGPYNEQFF. In DNA form, the CDR3 reads TGTGCCAGCTCGTGGAGGGGGCCGTACAATGAGCAGTTCTTC.

J is TRBJ1-2 and V is TRBV7-6; D perhaps matches TRBD1 (6 bases). V lost 11 bases, J lost 2 bases, and 12 bases lay in between. The CDR3 runs 12 residues. Germline CDR1 and CDR2: SGHVS and FNYEAQ. The CDR3 coding sequence is TGTGCCTGCAAGACAGGCAACTATGGCTACACCTTC. This translates into CACKTGNYGYTF.

V gene TRBV28 combines with J gene TRBJ1-5, with TRBD1 matching over 7 bases. The CDR3 totals 16 residues. Germline V gene lookup returns CDR1 MDHEN and CDR2 SYDVKM. Trimming removed 7 bases from V and 1 base from J; junction bases left unmatched: 10. In DNA, the CDR3 is TGTGCCAGCACCGACCAAGGGACAGTAAGCAATCAGCCCCAGCATTTT. It translates to CASTDQGTVSNQPQHF.

This rearrangement joins TRBV29-1 to TRBJ1-4, with 7 bases fitting TRBD1. With 7 bases clipped from V and 4 bases from J, the junction kept 12 bases outside the gene matches. The CDR3 is 15 residues long. CDR1 and CDR2 (germline): SQVTM, ANQGSEA. CDR3 protein: CSGTWETGYNEKLFF. The CDR3 DNA is TGCAGCGGAACTTGGGAGACAGGGTATAATGAAAAACTGTTTTTT.

The chain couples TRBV28 to TRBJ2-2, with D unclear. Germline V lookup: CDR1 MDHEN, CDR2 SYDVKM. Deletions cut 7 bases from V and 6 bases from J, with 6 bases between. This CDR3 comprises 11 residues. The CDR3 is CASIRAGELFF. DNA of the CDR3: TGTGCCAGCATCCGGGCCGGGGAGCTGTTTTTT.

In the case of this clone: Other DNA sequences in the sample encode the same CDR3. The chain links TRBV27 to TRBJ2-1, with TRBD2 matching over 12 bases. The CDR3 totals 15 residues. Germline V gives CDR1 MNHEY, CDR2 SMNVEV (reference sequence). Germline trimming cut 5 bases from V and 10 bases from J; bases unmatched to any gene: 9. CDR3: CASSPLAGGPGEQFF. CDR3 DNA sequence: TGTGCCAGCAGTCCCCTAGCGGGGGGGCCAGGAGAGCAGTTCTTC.

The V call is TRBV11-2, the J call TRBJ2-1, with 8 bases identical to TRBD2. With 5 bases clipped from V and 9 bases from J, the junction kept 6 bases outside the gene matches. Germline-derived CDR1 and CDR2 are SGHAT and FQNNGV. The CDR3 totals 13 residues. CDR3 amino acids: CASSQGAGGEQFF. As DNA, the CDR3 is TGTGCCAGCAGCCAAGGGGCGGGGGGTGAGCAGTTCTTC.

This chain joins TRBV28 and TRBJ2-5; 9 bases are a match to TRBD2. Germline V CDR1 and CDR2: MDHEN, SYDVKM. With 7 bases clipped from V and 5 bases from J, the junction kept 8 bases outside the gene matches. The CDR3 consists of 14 residues. DNA for the CDR3: TGTGCCAGCACCGTATCTAGCGGGATGGAGACCCAGTACTTC. Translating it yields CASTVSSGMETQYF.

The J gene is TRBJ2-3, the V gene TRBV5-1; the D gene is possibly TRBD2 (6 bases). The CDR3 sequence is 14 residues long. V was trimmed by 7 bases and J by 3 bases, leaving 15 bases between them. Germline V gene lookup returns CDR1 SGHRS and CDR2 YFSETQ. The CDR3 nucleotides are TGCGCCAGCGGTCTGGGAGGAGGAACAGATACGCAGTATTTT. Encoded protein: CASGLGGGTDTQYF.

This chain joins TRBV6-5 and TRBJ2-7; D is unclear. V shed 2 bases and J shed 2 bases, with 10 bases lying between them. CDR3 length: 14 residues. Germline CDR1 MNHEY, CDR2 SVGAGI. CDR3 loop: CASSYGTPPYEQYF. The CDR3 DNA is TGTGCCAGCAGTTACGGCACACCCCCCTACGAGCAGTACTTC.

This chain uses TRBV4-1 with TRBJ1-5; 8 bases map to TRBD1. The V segment lost 4 bases and the J segment 7 bases; nucleotides outside the gene matches: 9. Per germline, CDR1 MGHRA and CDR2 YSYEKL. The CDR3 contains 15 residues. The CDR3 reads CASSRTTGAGQPQHF. As DNA, the CDR3 is TGCGCCAGCAGCCGGACGACAGGGGCGGGACAGCCCCAGCATTTT.

The rearrangement joins TRBV2 to TRBJ2-7; tentatively, D is TRBD2 (5 bases). The germline CDR1 and CDR2 sequences are SNHLY and FYNNEI. Trimming left V 7 bases short and J 2 bases short, with 12 bases between. The CDR3 has 13 residues. As DNA, the CDR3 is TGTGCCAGCAACGGGGATGGAACCTACGAGCAGTACTTC. This sequence encodes CASNGDGTYEQYF.